Presented here are 20 T cell receptor beta chains from one specimen sequenced in a study of CD8 T cells in ankylosing spondylitis (dated by TCRdb to 2016 to 2017). The library was generated by 5' RACE. Reads for this sample came from an Illumina HiSeq 2500. TCRdb trimmed the raw reads at Q25, called clones with MiXCR and kept productive beta chains. Here each entry gathers all rows of one CDR3 protein and keeps the most common genes and DNA. The sample table contains about 110,000 distinct CDR3 sequences; only one count was recorded for 24% of them. Roughly an eighth of the sample is held by the ten biggest clonotypes. Sequenced sample: synovial fluid, either unsorted or a sorted T cell fraction (not recorded which). The receptors here all came from a male donor with ankylosing spondylitis.

J is TRBJ2-3 and V is TRBV7-6, with 10 nucleotides matching TRBD2. The V segment lost 0 bases and the J segment 6 bases; nucleotides outside the gene matches: 6. The CDR3 has 16 amino acids. CDR1 is SGHVS, CDR2 FNYEAQ, per germline. The CDR3, as DNA: TGTGCCAGCAGCTTAGCAATAGCGGGAGGAGGGGATACGCAGTATTTT. Translated, it gives CASSLAIAGGGDTQYF.

The rearrangement joins TRBV5-1 to TRBJ2-2; 10 nucleotides line up with TRBD1. The V gene's germline CDR1 is SGHRS and CDR2 YFSETQ. The CDR3 extends over 16 amino acids. The V gene end was trimmed by 4 bases and the J gene end by 5 bases; junction bases not matched to a gene: 8. The CDR3 nucleotides are TGCGCCAGCAGCAGAGACAGGGGGCATTCAACCGGGGAGCTGTTTTTT. It is translated as CASSRDRGHSTGELFF.

The sample holds a few counts of this clonotype. This chain connects TRBV29-1 to TRBJ2-1; D may be TRBD1 or TRBD2 (5 bases each). The CDR3 runs 13 residues. Germline V gives CDR1 SQVTM, CDR2 ANQGSEA. V was trimmed by 2 bases and J by 8 bases, leaving 13 bases between them. DNA for the CDR3: TGCAGCGTTGAAAGGTCCCGGGGCTATGAGCAGTTCTTC. It encodes CSVERSRGYEQFF.

The sample holds a few counts of this clonotype. The V gene is TRBV12-3 or TRBV12-4, the J gene TRBJ2-2; unclear D gene. V was trimmed by 6 bases and J by 1 base, leaving 18 bases between them. The CDR3 has 17 residues. The CDR3 region is CASRPSSWQKNTGELFF. The CDR3 DNA sequence: TGTGCCAGCAGACCAAGCTCGTGGCAGAAGAACACCGGGGAGCTGTTTTTT.

Only a few counts were recorded for this clonotype. The chain recombines TRBV5-5 with TRBJ2-7; no definite D call. V lost 0 bases to trimming and J lost 6 bases, with 7 bases between them. Germline V gene lookup returns CDR1 SGHKS and CDR2 YYEKEE (reference sequence). The CDR3 is made up of 12 amino acids. For the CDR3, the DNA is TGTGCCAGCAGCTTGGGGGGATTCGAGCAGTACGTC. It specifies CASSLGGFEQYV.

This clonotype occurred many times. The chain is built from TRBV30 and TRBJ2-3; 8 bases agree with TRBD2. J gave up 4 bases and V 2 bases, and 5 bases lay outside the gene matches. This CDR3 contains 14 residues. Germline V gene lookup returns CDR1 GTSNPN and CDR2 SVGIG (reference sequence). CDR3 in amino acids: CAWSIREGADTQYF. CDR3 bases: TGTGCCTGGAGTATCCGGGAGGGGGCAGATACGCAGTATTTT. Full variable domain (rest looked up from reference TRBV30 and TRBJ2-3): SQTIHQWPATLVQPVGSPLSLECTVEGTSNPNLYWYRQAAGRGLQLLFYSVGIGQISSEVPQNLSASRPQDRQFILSSKKLLLSDSGFYLCAWSIREGADTQYFGPGTRLTVL.

Only a few counts were recorded for this clonotype. The chain recombines TRBV18 with TRBJ2-1; 12 positions agree with TRBD2. The germline CDR1 and CDR2 sequences are KGHSH and LQKENI. There are 16 residues in the CDR3. Trimming cost V 3 bases and J 6 bases; bases outside gene matches: 6. The CDR3 reads CASSPRLAGEANEQFF. CDR3 nucleotide sequence: TGTGCCAGCTCACCGCGACTAGCGGGAGAGGCCAATGAGCAGTTCTTC.

The J gene is TRBJ1-5, the V gene TRBV10-1, with D unclear. The CDR3 extends over 16 amino acids. The V gene's germline CDR1 is WNHNN and CDR2 SYGVQD (reference sequence). V lost 0 bases and J lost 0, with 9 bases in between. CDR3 DNA sequence: TGCGCCAGCAGTGAGTCAACCGGGCATAGCAATCAGCCCCAGCATTTT. Residues: CASSESTGHSNQPQHF.

The genes are TRBV7-8 and TRBJ2-1; 8 bases line up with TRBD1. The CDR3 runs to 14 residues. Germline V gene sequence: CDR1 SGHVS, CDR2 FQNEAQ. With 2 bases clipped from V and 6 bases from J, the junction kept 3 bases outside the gene matches. CDR3 residues: CASSLFTGGNEQFF. The CDR3 DNA sequence: TGTGCCAGCAGCTTATTCACAGGGGGCAATGAGCAGTTCTTC.

The chain carries TRBV4-1 and TRBJ2-5; TRBD2 is a possible D gene (6 bases). Germline V CDR1 and CDR2: MGHRA, YSYEKL. This CDR3 is 17 amino acids long. Trimming left V 1 base short and J 5 bases short, with 20 bases between. The CDR3 region is CASSQARGPRLGETQYF. The CDR3 nucleotides read TGCGCCAGCAGCCAAGCTCGGGGACCCAGACTAGGGGAGACCCAGTACTTC.

V gene TRBV6-1 combines with J gene TRBJ1-5; TRBD1 agrees at 8 bases. The CDR3 is made up of 15 amino acids. CDR1 is MNHNS and CDR2 is SASEGT in the germline V gene. Trimming removed 6 bases from V and 6 bases from J; junction bases left unmatched: 10. CDR3 protein: CASRTQGQGGQPQHF. CDR3 nucleotide sequence: TGTGCCAGCAGGACCCAAGGACAGGGAGGTCAGCCCCAGCATTTT.

V and J are TRBV19 and TRBJ2-1; D assignment may be TRBD1 or TRBD2 (5 bases each). V gave up 7 bases and J gave up 13 bases, with 20 bases separating them. Germline V CDR1 and CDR2: LNHDA, SQIVND (reference sequence). This CDR3 has 13 amino acids. As DNA, the CDR3 is TGTGCCAGTACCCCGCAGGTCGGGGCAGCTCAGTTCTTC. Protein sequence: CASTPQVGAAQFF.

CDR3 loop: CASSAQQGTEAFF. The CDR3 DNA is TGTGCCAGCTCAGCCCAACAGGGGACTGAAGCTTTCTTT. The rearrangement links TRBV18 to TRBJ1-1, with 7 bases lining up with TRBD1. After removal of 5 bases from V and 5 bases from J, the junction contained 5 bases not matched to a gene. In germline, CDR1 is KGHSH, CDR2 LQKENI. CDR3 size: 13 residues.

The rearrangement joins TRBV7-8 to TRBJ1-5; 9 bases match TRBD1. CDR3 length: 16 amino acids. Germline V CDR1 and CDR2: SGHVS, FQNEAQ. With 0 bases clipped from V and 5 bases from J, the junction kept 5 bases outside the gene matches. The CDR3 reads CASSLATGGWDQPQHF. Written as DNA, the CDR3 is TGTGCCAGCAGCTTAGCAACAGGGGGCTGGGATCAGCCCCAGCATTTT. Filled out from reference TRBV7-8 and TRBJ1-5, the complete variable domain reads GAGVSQSPRYKVAKRGQDVALRCDPISGHVSLFWYQQALGQGPEFLTYFQNEAQLDKSGLPSDRFFAERPEGSVSTLKIQRTQQEDSAVYLCASSLATGGWDQPQHFGDGTRLSIL.

The table lists this clonotype with many counts. V and J are TRBV5-1 and TRBJ2-2, with 10 bases identical to TRBD2. The CDR3 length is 16 residues. CDR1 is SGHRS, CDR2 YFSETQ, per germline. The V gene end was trimmed by 3 bases and the J gene end by 1 base; junction bases not matched to a gene: 3. CDR3 DNA: TGCGCCAGCAGCTCCGGGACTAGCGTGAACACCGGGGAGCTGTTTTTT. This encodes CASSSGTSVNTGELFF.

The chain joins TRBV10-2 to TRBJ2-3, with TRBD2 matching 13 bases. This CDR3 comprises 15 residues. The ends lost 9 bases at V and 4 bases at J; junction bases unmatched: 7. Germline V gives CDR1 WSHSY, CDR2 SAAADI. CDR3 loop: CASRLAGGEADTQYF. DNA of the CDR3: TGCGCCAGTCGACTAGCGGGAGGCGAGGCAGATACGCAGTATTTT.

This clonotype was seen a handful of times. The chain employs TRBV18 and TRBJ2-1, with D perhaps TRBD2 (6 bases). With 2 bases removed from V and 4 bases from J, the gap between germline ends came to 12 bases. The CDR3 totals 15 residues. Germline-derived CDR1 and CDR2 are KGHSH and LQKENI. In nucleotides, the CDR3 is TGTGCCAGCTCACCAGGGAGGTCCGCGTACAATGAGCAGTTCTTC. It is translated as CASSPGRSAYNEQFF.

The V and J genes are TRBV30 and TRBJ1-4; 9 nucleotides line up with TRBD1. The CDR3 loop spans 11 amino acids. V shed 5 bases, J shed 8 bases, and the junction held 0 bases outside the gene matches. CDR1 and CDR2 from the germline V gene are GTSNPN and SVGIG (reference sequence). The chain's CDR3 is CAWGTGEKLFF. CDR3 nucleotide sequence: TGTGCCTGGGGGACAGGGGAAAAACTGTTTTTT.

This chain uses TRBV2 with TRBJ1-4; unclear D gene. V was trimmed by 8 bases and J by 5 bases, leaving 6 bases between them. This CDR3 region has 11 residues. CDR1 and CDR2 (germline): SNHLY, FYNNEI. CDR3 region: CASLGNEKLFF. In DNA form, the CDR3 reads TGTGCCAGCCTCGGGAATGAAAAACTGTTTTTT.

The V gene is TRBV29-1, the J gene TRBJ1-1, with TRBD1 as a possible D gene (5 bases). The CDR3 spans 15 residues. The germline V gene has CDR1 SQVTM and CDR2 ANQGSEA. Trimming left V 8 bases short and J 0 bases short, with 19 bases between. The CDR3: CSTAPGWGMNTEAFF. CDR3 DNA: TGCAGCACCGCCCCCGGGTGGGGGATGAACACTGAAGCTTTCTTT. Full variable domain (outside the CDR3, taken from reference TRBV29-1 and TRBJ1-1): SAVISQKPSRDICQRGTSLTIQCQVDSQVTMMFWYRQQPGQSLTLIATANQGSEATYESGFVIDKFPISRPNLTFSTLTVSNMSPEDSSIYLCSTAPGWGMNTEAFFGQGTRLTVV.